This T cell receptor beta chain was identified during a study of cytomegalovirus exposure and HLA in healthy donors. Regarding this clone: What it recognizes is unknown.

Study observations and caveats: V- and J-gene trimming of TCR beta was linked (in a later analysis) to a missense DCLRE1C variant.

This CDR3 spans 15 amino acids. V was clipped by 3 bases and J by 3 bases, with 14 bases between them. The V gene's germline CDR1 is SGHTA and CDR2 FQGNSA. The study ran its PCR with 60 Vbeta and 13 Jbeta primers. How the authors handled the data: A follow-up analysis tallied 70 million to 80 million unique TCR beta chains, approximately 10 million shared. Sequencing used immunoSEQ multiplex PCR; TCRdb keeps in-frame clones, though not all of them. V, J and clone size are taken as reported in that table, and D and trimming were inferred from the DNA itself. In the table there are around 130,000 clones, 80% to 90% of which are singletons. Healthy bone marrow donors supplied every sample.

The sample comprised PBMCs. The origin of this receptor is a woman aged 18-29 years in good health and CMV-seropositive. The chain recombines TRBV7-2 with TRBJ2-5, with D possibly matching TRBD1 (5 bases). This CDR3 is CASSFGQILKETQYF. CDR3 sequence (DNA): TGTGCCAGCAGCTTTGGACAAATTTTGAAAGAGACCCAGTACTTC.